The rows below give T cell receptor beta chains drawn from one sample of a study of pediatric ulcerative colitis. Repertoires were generated with immunoSEQ multiplex PCR, while TCRdb's copy carries only in-frame clones and drops some. The sample records approximately 15,000 clones, approximately 74% being singletons. Sequenced material: gut tissue. The receptors derive from a girl under 18 with moderate ulcerative colitis. Both conserved end residues are part of each CDR3. A D gene is named only where the DNA matches it firmly. Clone size appears in some rows only: once, few, many, or a class for an expanded clone.

v_gene	abundance	d_gene	j_gene	CDR3nt	CDR3aa
TRBV7-8	once	.	TRBJ2-3	TGTGCCAGCAGCTCCGGACCCTTCACAGATACGCAGTATTTT	CASSSGPFTDTQYF
TRBV5-5	.	TRBD1	TRBJ1-1	TGTGCCAGCAGCCCGGGACAGGAGGCTTGGAACACTGAAGCTTTCTTT	CASSPGQEAWNTEAFF
TRBV7-8	.	.	TRBJ2-7	TGTGCCAGCAGCTTAGGTTACGGGGCGGGCCTGGGTGAGCAGTACTTC	CASSLGYGAGLGEQYF
TRBV11-1	.	.	TRBJ2-5	TGTGCCAGCAGCGACCACAGGGACCAAGAGACCCAGTACTTC	CASSDHRDQETQYF
TRBV27	once	TRBD1	TRBJ2-1	TGTGCCAGCAGTGGACCGGGACAGGGGAAGTTCTTC	CASSGPGQGKFF
TRBV21-1	.	.	TRBJ2-2	TGTGCCAGCAGCAAAATGGGTGGAGCAGGGACGGGAATCACCGGGGAGCTGTTTTTT	CASSKMGGAGTGITGELFF
TRBV6-5	.	.	TRBJ2-3	TGTGCCAGCAGTTATAGTGCGGGGACAGATACGCAGTATTTT	CASSYSAGTDTQYF
TRBV27	.	.	TRBJ1-3	TGTGCCAGCAGTTTATTTGGCAGGGGAACTGGAAACACCATATATTTT	CASSLFGRGTGNTIYF
TRBV6-1	.	.	TRBJ1-5	TGTGCCAGCCACTTCACAGGTAGCAATCAGCCCCAGCATTTT	CASHFTGSNQPQHF
TRBV18	.	TRBD2	TRBJ2-7	TGTGCCAGCTCACCAACGGCGGGGGGGAGACAGACCTACGAGCAGTACTTC	CASSPTAGGRQTYEQYF
TRBV11-2	.	.	TRBJ1-6	TGTGCCAGCAGCCCTGGGCGCTCGAATTCACCCCTCCACTTT	CASSPGRSNSPLHF
TRBV5-6	.	.	TRBJ1-2	TGTGCCAGCAGCTTGGAGAGGGGCGGCTACACCTTC	CASSLERGGYTF
TRBV27	.	TRBD2	TRBJ2-1	TGTGCCAGCACCCCCCTAGCGGGAGGATACAATGAGCAGTTCTTC	CASTPLAGGYNEQFF
TRBV7-3	.	.	TRBJ2-3	TGTGCCAGCAGCTCAACAGGACTATCCCTTGGGAGGCAGTATTTT	CASSSTGLSLGRQYF
TRBV12-5	.	.	TRBJ1-2	TGTGCTAGTTCTCACCGGGACCGGGGGGGCTACACCTTC	CASSHRDRGGYTF
TRBV5-4	.	TRBD1	TRBJ2-7	TGTGCCAGCCGGGGCGGACAGGGCTACGAGCAGTACTTC	CASRGGQGYEQYF
TRBV5-4	.	.	TRBJ2-6	TGTGCCAGCAGCTTGACGGAAACTGGGGCCAACGTCCTGACTTTC	CASSLTETGANVLTF
TRBV6-6	.	.	TRBJ1-2	TGTGCCAGCAGTTACTCAGAGGGGTGGTATGGCTACACCTTC	CASSYSEGWYGYTF
TRBV4-1	.	.	TRBJ1-2	TGCGCCAGCAGCCAAGATCCACAGGGTTATGGCTACACCTTC	CASSQDPQGYGYTF
TRBV5-5	once	.	TRBJ2-3	TGTGCCAGCAGCTTGGACGATACGCAGTATTTT	CASSLDDTQYF
TRBV6-4	few	.	TRBJ2-5	TGTGCCAGCAGTTCCCTGCCAGGGCCCCAAGAGACCCAGTACTTC	CASSSLPGPQETQYF
TRBV28	few	TRBD1	TRBJ1-1	TGTGCCAGCAGTTTGGGCGGACAGGGTGGTGAAGCTTTCTTT	CASSLGGQGGEAFF
TRBV7-9	.	TRBD1	TRBJ2-3	TGTGCCAGCACCCGGACAGGGAGCACAGATACGCAGTATTTT	CASTRTGSTDTQYF
TRBV7-6	.	.	TRBJ1-3	TGTGCCAGCAGCAAAACGGGTCCTGGAAACACCATATATTTT	CASSKTGPGNTIYF
TRBV29-1	.	.	TRBJ2-7	TGCAGCGTTGTGATTCAGCGGTCGATTACCTACGAGCAGTACTTC	CSVVIQRSITYEQYF
TRBV7-9	.	.	TRBJ1-5	TGTGCCAGCAGCCCACAATATAGCAATCAGCCCCAGCATTTT	CASSPQYSNQPQHF
TRBV18	.	TRBD1	TRBJ2-7	TGTGCCAGCTCACCAAACCGGGACAGGGGTGATGAGCAGTACTTC	CASSPNRDRGDEQYF
TRBV5-1	medium-sized	.	TRBJ2-7	TGCGCCAGCAGCTTGAATCCGGCAGGGACGAGCGGGTACGAGCAGTACTTC	CASSLNPAGTSGYEQYF
TRBV19	few	.	TRBJ1-1	TGTGCCAGTAGTATAGGTCGGGGAGGGGTCGCTGAAGCTTTCTTT	CASSIGRGGVAEAFF
TRBV7-9	.	TRBD1	TRBJ2-2	TGTGCCAGCAGCTTAAGGGACAGGGAGACCGGGGAGCTGTTTTTT	CASSLRDRETGELFF
TRBV28	.	.	TRBJ2-7	TGTGCCAGCAGTTTGGGGCGAGCGGAGAGATACGGCTACGAGCAGTACTTC	CASSLGRAERYGYEQYF
TRBV11-2	.	.	TRBJ1-6	TGTGCCAGCAGCTTATCCAGGTCGGTGGGATCACCCCTCCACTTT	CASSLSRSVGSPLHF
TRBV6-5	once	TRBD2	TRBJ2-1	TGTGCCAGCAGTTACTCGCGGGGGGACAATGAGCAGTTCTTC	CASSYSRGDNEQFF
TRBV5-4	.	.	TRBJ2-6	TGTGCCAGCAGCTTGCGGGCGGGGGGGGCCAACGTCCTGACTTTC	CASSLRAGGANVLTF
TRBV5-4	.	TRBD2	TRBJ2-3	TGTGCCAGCAGCCGCCTGGGGGGGTCAGATACGCAGTATTTT	CASSRLGGSDTQYF
TRBV23-1	.	.	TRBJ1-1	TGCGCCAGCAGTACCAACAGGGAGGGGCGGTGGACTGAAGCTTTCTTT	CASSTNREGRWTEAFF
TRBV9	.	.	TRBJ2-3	TGTGCCAGCAGCGTCTTGGGGGAGGCACTCCTGGGGCAGTATTTT	CASSVLGEALLGQYF
TRBV28	once	.	TRBJ2-1	TGTGCCAGCGGACAACTAGCAGGCTACAATGAGCAGTTCTTC	CASGQLAGYNEQFF
TRBV28	.	.	TRBJ1-2	TGTGCCAGCAGTTCGATAAGGCAGGCCAGCGGTGGCTACACCTTC	CASSSIRQASGGYTF
TRBV27	.	.	TRBJ2-7	TGTGGTCGGGTCTTCTCCTACGAGCAGTACTTC	CGRVFSYEQYF
TRBV6-1	.	TRBD1	TRBJ1-2	TGTGCCAGCAGTCCTATGGGACAGAACTATGGCTACACCTTC	CASSPMGQNYGYTF
TRBV7-9	.	.	TRBJ2-6	TGTGCCAGCGGTACAGGGTCCCAGGCTGGGGCCAACGTCCTGACTTTC	CASGTGSQAGANVLTF
TRBV7-2	.	.	TRBJ2-7	TGTGCCAGCAGCCCTAACAGGATCCAATACGAGCAGTACTTC	CASSPNRIQYEQYF
TRBV12-5	.	TRBD1	TRBJ2-7	TGTGCTAGTGTCTCGGACAGGTTTACCTACGAGCAGTACTTC	CASVSDRFTYEQYF
TRBV29-1	.	.	TRBJ1-2	TGCAGCGTTGAGAAGGGCGCGAAAGGCTACACCTTC	CSVEKGAKGYTF
TRBV5-1	.	TRBD1	TRBJ2-5	TGCGCCAGCAGCTCGACAGGGGGCTTAGAGACCCAGTACTTC	CASSSTGGLETQYF
TRBV10-3	.	TRBD2	TRBJ2-3	TGTGCCATTAAGCGGGGGCCTAGCACAGATACGCAGTATTTT	CAIKRGPSTDTQYF
TRBV9	.	TRBD1	TRBJ2-3	TGTGCCAGCAGCGCACGGGGACAGGCGACGTCGGGCGATACGCAGTATTTT	CASSARGQATSGDTQYF
TRBV15	.	.	TRBJ2-7	TGTGCCACCAGCAGCGACAGGTACTCCTACGAGCAGTACTTC	CATSSDRYSYEQYF
TRBV6-1	few	TRBD1	TRBJ1-4	TGTGCCAGCAGTGCAACCGGGACAGGGAATGAAAAACTGTTTTTT	CASSATGTGNEKLFF
TRBV7-2	.	TRBD2	TRBJ2-7	TGTGCCAGCAGCAGGCGGGCGCTAGCGGACGAGCAGTACTTC	CASSRRALADEQYF
TRBV28	.	.	TRBJ1-3	TGTGCCAGCAGGGGCCTTGGAAACACCATATATTTT	CASRGLGNTIYF
TRBV28	.	.	TRBJ2-7	TGTGCCAGCAGTTTACAATTCCGGGGCGGCTTCGAGCAGTACTTC	CASSLQFRGGFEQYF
TRBV12-5	.	.	TRBJ2-2	TGTGCTAGTGGTTTACAGGGTATAGCCGGGGAGCTGTTTTTT	CASGLQGIAGELFF